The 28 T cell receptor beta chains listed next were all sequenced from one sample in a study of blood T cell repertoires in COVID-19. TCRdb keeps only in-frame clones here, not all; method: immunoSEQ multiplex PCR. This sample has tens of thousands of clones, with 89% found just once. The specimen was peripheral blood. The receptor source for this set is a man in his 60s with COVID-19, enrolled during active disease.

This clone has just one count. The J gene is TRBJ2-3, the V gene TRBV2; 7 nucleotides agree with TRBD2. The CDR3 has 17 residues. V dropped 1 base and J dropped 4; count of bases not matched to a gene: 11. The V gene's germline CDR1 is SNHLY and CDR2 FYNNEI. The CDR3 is CASSEVSTSGIADTQYF. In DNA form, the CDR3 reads TGTGCCAGCAGTGAAGTCTCAACCAGCGGGATAGCAGATACGCAGTATTTT.

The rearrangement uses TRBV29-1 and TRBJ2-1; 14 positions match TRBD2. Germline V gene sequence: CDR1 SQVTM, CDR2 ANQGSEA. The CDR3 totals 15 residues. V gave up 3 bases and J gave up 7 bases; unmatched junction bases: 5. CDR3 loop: CSVERTSGRQNEQFF. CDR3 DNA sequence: TGCAGCGTTGAGAGGACTAGCGGGAGGCAGAATGAGCAGTTCTTC.

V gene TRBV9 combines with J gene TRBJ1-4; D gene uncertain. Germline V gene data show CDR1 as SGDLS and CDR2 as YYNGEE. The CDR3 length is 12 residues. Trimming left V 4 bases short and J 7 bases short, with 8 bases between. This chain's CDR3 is CASSPEGEKLFF. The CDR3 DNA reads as TGTGCCAGCAGCCCGGAGGGTGAAAAACTGTTTTTT.

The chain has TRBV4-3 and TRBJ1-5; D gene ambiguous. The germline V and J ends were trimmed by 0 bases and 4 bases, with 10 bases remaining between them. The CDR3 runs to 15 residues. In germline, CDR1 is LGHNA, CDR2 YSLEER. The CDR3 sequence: CASSQEATANQPQHF. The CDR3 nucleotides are TGCGCCAGCAGCCAAGAGGCCACAGCTAATCAGCCCCAGCATTTT.

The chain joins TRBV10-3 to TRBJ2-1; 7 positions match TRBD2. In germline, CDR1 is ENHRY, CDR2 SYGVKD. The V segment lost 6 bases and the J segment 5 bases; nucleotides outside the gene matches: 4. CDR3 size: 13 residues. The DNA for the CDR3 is TGTGCCATCAGGGCTAGCGGAGACAATGAGCAGTTCTTC. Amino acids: CAIRASGDNEQFF.

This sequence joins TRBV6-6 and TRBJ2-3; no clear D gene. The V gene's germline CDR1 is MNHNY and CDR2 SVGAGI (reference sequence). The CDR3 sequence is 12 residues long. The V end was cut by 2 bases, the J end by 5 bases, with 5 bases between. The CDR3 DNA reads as TGTGCCAGCAGTTACGCGAGAGATACGCAGTATTTT. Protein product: CASSYARDTQYF.

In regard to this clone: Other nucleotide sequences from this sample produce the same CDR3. The CDR3 spells CATSRDWQGAEAFF. The CDR3 region has the DNA TGTGCCACCAGCAGAGATTGGCAGGGCGCTGAAGCTTTCTTT. The chain links TRBV15 to TRBJ1-1, with D possibly matching TRBD1 (5 bases). V lost 0 bases and J lost 6, with 11 bases in between. Per germline, CDR1 LNHNV and CDR2 YYDKDF (reference sequence). The CDR3 contains 14 residues.

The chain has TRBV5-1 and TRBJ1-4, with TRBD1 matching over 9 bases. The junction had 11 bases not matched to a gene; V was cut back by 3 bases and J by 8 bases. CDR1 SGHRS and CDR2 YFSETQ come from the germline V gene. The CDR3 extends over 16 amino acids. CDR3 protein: CASSSPPGQGEEKLFF. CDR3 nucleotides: TGCGCCAGCAGCTCGCCTCCGGGACAGGGAGAAGAAAAACTGTTTTTT. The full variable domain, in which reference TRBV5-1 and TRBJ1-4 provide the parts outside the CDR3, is KAGVTQTPRYLIKTRGQQVTLSCSPISGHRSVSWYQQTPGQGLQFLFEYFSETQRNKGNFPGRFSGRQFSNSRSEMNVSTLELGDSALYLCASSSPPGQGEEKLFFGSGTQLSVL.

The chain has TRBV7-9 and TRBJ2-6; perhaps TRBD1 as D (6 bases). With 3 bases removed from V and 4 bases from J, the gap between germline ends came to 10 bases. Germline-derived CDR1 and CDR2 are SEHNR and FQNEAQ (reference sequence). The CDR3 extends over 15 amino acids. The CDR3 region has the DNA TGTGCCAGCAGCTTTCACAGGGACGGGGCCAACGTCCTGACTTTC. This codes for CASSFHRDGANVLTF.

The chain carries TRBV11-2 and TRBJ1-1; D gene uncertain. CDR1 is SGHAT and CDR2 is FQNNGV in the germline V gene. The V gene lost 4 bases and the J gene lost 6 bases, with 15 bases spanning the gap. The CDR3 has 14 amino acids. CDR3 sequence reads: CASSSSPEGAEAFF. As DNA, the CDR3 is TGTGCCAGCAGCTCTTCGCCCGAGGGCGCTGAAGCTTTCTTT.

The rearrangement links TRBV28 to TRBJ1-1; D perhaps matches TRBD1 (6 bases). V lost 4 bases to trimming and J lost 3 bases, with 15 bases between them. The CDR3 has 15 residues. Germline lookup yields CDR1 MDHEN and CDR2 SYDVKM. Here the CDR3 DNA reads TGTGCCAGCAGTTCCTTAGACAGGCCTTACACTGAAGCTTTCTTT. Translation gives CASSSLDRPYTEAFF. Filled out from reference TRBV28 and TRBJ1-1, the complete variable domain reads DVKVTQSSRYLVKRTGEKVFLECVQDMDHENMFWYRQDPGLGLRLIYFSYDVKMKEKGDIPEGYSVSREKKERFSLILESASTNQTSMYLCASSSLDRPYTEAFFGQGTRLTVV.

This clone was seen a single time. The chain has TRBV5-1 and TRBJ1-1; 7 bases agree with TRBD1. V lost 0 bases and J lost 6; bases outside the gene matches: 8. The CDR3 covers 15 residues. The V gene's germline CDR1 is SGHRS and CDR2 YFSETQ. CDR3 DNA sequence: TGCGCCAGCAGCTTGGAAAAGGAGGGGGCGGCTGAAGCTTTCTTT. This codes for CASSLEKEGAAEAFF.

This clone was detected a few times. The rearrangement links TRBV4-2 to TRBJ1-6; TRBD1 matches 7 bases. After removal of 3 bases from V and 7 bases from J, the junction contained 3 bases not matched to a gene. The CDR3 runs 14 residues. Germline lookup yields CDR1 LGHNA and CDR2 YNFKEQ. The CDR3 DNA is TGTGCCAGCAGCCAGGACAGGATGAATTCACCCCTCCACTTT. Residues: CASSQDRMNSPLHF.

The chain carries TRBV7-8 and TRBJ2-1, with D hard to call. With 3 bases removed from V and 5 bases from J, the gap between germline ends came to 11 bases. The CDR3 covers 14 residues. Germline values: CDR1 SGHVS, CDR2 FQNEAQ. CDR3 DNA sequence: TGTGCCAGCAGCTTGGTGGGCCGGCACAATGAGCAGTTCTTC. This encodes CASSLVGRHNEQFF.

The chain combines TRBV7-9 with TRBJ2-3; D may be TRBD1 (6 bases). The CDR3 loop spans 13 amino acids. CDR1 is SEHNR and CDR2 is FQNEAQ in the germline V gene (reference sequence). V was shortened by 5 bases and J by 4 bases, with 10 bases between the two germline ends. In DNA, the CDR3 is TGTGCCAGCAGCCCCCAGGGGCCAGATACGCAGTATTTT. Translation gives CASSPQGPDTQYF.

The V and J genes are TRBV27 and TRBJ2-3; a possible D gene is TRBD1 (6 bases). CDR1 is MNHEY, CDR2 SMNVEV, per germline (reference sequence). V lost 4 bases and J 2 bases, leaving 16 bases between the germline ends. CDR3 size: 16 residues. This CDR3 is CASSSVGADYTDTQYF. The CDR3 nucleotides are TGTGCCAGCAGTTCTGTGGGGGCAGACTACACAGATACGCAGTATTTT.

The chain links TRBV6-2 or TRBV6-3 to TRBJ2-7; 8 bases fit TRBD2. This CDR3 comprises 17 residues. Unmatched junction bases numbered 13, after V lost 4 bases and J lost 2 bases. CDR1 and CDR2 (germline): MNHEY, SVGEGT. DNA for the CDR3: TGTGCCAGCAGTTCGGCAGGGGCTACGGGACTAGCCTACGAGCAGTACTTC. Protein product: CASSSAGATGLAYEQYF.

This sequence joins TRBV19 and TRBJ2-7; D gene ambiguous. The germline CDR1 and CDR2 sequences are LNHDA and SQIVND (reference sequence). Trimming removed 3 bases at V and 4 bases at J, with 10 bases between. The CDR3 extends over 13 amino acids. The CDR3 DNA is TGTGCCAGTAGTATTAGCCCGTTTTACGAGCAGTACTTC. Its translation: CASSISPFYEQYF.

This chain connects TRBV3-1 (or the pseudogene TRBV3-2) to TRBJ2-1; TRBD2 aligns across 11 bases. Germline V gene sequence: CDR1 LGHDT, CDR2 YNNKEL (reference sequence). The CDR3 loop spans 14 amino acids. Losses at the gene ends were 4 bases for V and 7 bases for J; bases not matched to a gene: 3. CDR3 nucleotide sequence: TGTGCCAGCAGCCCAGCTAGCGGGAGGAATGAGCAGTTCTTC. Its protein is CASSPASGRNEQFF.

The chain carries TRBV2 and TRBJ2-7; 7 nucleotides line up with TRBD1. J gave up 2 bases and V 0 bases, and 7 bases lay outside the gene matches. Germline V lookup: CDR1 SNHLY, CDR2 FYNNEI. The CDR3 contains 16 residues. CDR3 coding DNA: TGTGCCAGCAGTGAAGCGGTTTGGGACAGAGCCTACGAGCAGTACTTC. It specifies CASSEAVWDRAYEQYF.

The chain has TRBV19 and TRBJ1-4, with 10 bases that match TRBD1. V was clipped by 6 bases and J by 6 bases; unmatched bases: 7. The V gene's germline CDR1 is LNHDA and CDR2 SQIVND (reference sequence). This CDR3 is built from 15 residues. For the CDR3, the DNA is TGTGCCAGTAGCGAGACCGGGACAGGGGATGAAAAACTGTTTTTT. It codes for CASSETGTGDEKLFF.

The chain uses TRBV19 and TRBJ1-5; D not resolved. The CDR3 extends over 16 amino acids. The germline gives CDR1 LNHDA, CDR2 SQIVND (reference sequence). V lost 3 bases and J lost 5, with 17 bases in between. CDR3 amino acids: CASSISSRGGDQPQHF. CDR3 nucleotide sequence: TGTGCCAGTAGTATCAGTTCCCGGGGAGGCGATCAGCCCCAGCATTTT.

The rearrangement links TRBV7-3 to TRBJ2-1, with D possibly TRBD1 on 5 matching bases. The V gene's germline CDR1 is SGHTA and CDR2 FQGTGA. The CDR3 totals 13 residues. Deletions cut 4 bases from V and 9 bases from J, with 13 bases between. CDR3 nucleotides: TGTGCCAGCAGCTCCACAGGTCTGACTGAGCAGTTCTTC. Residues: CASSSTGLTEQFF.

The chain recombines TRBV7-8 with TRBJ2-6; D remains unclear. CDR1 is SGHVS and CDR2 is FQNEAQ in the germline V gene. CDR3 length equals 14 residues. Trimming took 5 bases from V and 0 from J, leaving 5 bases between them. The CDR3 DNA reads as TGTGCCAGCAGCGTCTTCTCTGGGGCCAACGTCCTGACTTTC. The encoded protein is CASSVFSGANVLTF.

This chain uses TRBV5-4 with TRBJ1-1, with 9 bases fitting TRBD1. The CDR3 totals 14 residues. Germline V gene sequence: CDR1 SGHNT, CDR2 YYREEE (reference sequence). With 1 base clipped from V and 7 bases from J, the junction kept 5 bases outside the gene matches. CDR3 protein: CASSLRQGGDEAFF. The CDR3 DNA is TGTGCCAGCAGCTTGAGACAGGGGGGCGATGAAGCTTTCTTT.

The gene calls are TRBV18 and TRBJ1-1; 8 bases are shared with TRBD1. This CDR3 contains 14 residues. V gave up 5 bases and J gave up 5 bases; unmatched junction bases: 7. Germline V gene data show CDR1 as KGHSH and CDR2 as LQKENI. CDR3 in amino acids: CASSIQGEVTEAFF. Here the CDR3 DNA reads TGTGCCAGCTCAATACAGGGGGAGGTTACTGAAGCTTTCTTT.

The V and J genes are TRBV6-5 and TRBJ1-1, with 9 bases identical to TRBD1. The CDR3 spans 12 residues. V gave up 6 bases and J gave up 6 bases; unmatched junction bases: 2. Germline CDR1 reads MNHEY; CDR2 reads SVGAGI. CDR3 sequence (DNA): TGTGCCAGCAGATGGACAGGGGCTGAAGCTTTCTTT. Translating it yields CASRWTGAEAFF.

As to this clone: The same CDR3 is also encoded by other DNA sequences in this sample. The CDR3 sequence is CASSTDRGQDEKLFF. The CDR3 DNA reads TGTGCCAGTAGTACCGACAGGGGGCAGGATGAAAAACTGTTTTTT. The V and J genes are TRBV19 and TRBJ1-4; 10 bases fit TRBD1. Trimming took 4 bases from V and 6 from J; bases not matched to a gene: 5. The CDR3 spans 15 residues. CDR1 is LNHDA and CDR2 is SQIVND in the germline V gene (reference sequence).